This entry lists 4 T cell receptor beta chains sequenced from one sample in a study of OX40 agonist ivuxolimab in advanced cancers. Repertoires were generated with immunoSEQ multiplex PCR, while TCRdb's copy carries only in-frame clones and drops some. The data show more than 65,000 clones, with around nine tenths seen just once and 0.3% to 0.45% held by the top ten. The sequencing here drew on CD4+ or CD8+ T cells sorted from blood, taken in a trial of the OX40 agonist ivuxolimab. The receptor set was obtained from an adult with an advanced solid tumor such as melanoma, head and neck, liver or kidney cancer.

The V gene is TRBV5-1, the J gene TRBJ2-1; D may correspond to TRBD1 or TRBD2 (6 bases each). Trimming left V 4 bases short and J 0 bases short, with 11 bases between. CDR1 is SGHRS and CDR2 is YFSETQ in the germline V gene. This CDR3 region has 15 residues. The CDR3, as DNA: TGCGCCAGCAGCACAGGAGGGGGCTCCTACAATGAGCAGTTCTTC. Translation gives CASSTGGGSYNEQFF. The full variable domain, with the rest looked up from reference TRBV5-1 and TRBJ2-1, is KAGVTQTPRYLIKTRGQQVTLSCSPISGHRSVSWYQQTPGQGLQFLFEYFSETQRNKGNFPGRFSGRQFSNSRSEMNVSTLELGDSALYLCASSTGGGSYNEQFFGPGTRLTVL.

This chain connects TRBV14 to TRBJ2-3; D not resolved. Germline V gene data show CDR1 as SGHDN and CDR2 as FVKESK. This CDR3 is built from 15 residues. V gave up 2 bases and J gave up 2 bases, with 11 bases separating them. The DNA for the CDR3 is TGTGCCAGCAGCCAAAGGACGCAAAACACAGATACGCAGTATTTT. It yields the protein CASSQRTQNTDTQYF.

This sequence joins TRBV9 and TRBJ1-3, with no clear D. With 2 bases removed from V and 0 bases from J, the gap between germline ends came to 6 bases. Germline CDR1 and CDR2: SGDLS and YYNGEE. The CDR3 is 14 residues long. CDR3: CASSVGSSGNTIYF. CDR3 DNA: TGTGCCAGCAGCGTTGGGAGCTCTGGAAACACCATATATTTT.

The chain is built from TRBV2 and TRBJ2-7, with D perhaps TRBD2 (6 bases). The CDR3 contains 13 residues. V dropped 7 bases and J dropped 3 bases, with 13 bases sitting between them. The germline V gene encodes CDR1 SNHLY and CDR2 FYNNEI. CDR3 loop: CASTSGLGYEQYF. In DNA form, the CDR3 reads TGTGCCAGCACTTCGGGACTGGGCTACGAGCAGTACTTC. The full variable domain, completed using reference TRBV2 and TRBJ2-7, is EPEVTQTPSHQVTQMGQEVILRCVPISNHLYFYWYRQILGQKVEFLVSFYNNEISEKSEIFDDQFSVERPDGSNFTLKIRSTKLEDSAMYFCASTSGLGYEQYFGPGTRLTVT.